This T cell receptor beta chain was retrieved from a study of T cells in Graves' hyperthyroidism and ophthalmopathy. CDR1 and CDR2 (germline): KGHSH, LQKENI. Trimming removed 3 bases at V and 1 base at J, with 6 bases between. This CDR3 has 13 residues. Amplified TCR beta CDR3 regions came from RNA transcripts. The TCR CDR3 was amplified in a first-round RT-PCR using the HTBI primer set. MiXCR was run by TCRdb on the multiplex PCR reads, yielding one entry per CDR3 protein. The data show 90,000 to 120,000 distinct CDR3 sequences, with around a sixth seen just once and roughly 40% held by the top ten. The sequence was obtained from a woman aged 45-60 years with Graves' hyperthyroidism. Sequencing was done on a sample of blood. This rearrangement joins TRBV18 to TRBJ1-1; no clear D gene. This chain's CDR3 is CASSPQENTEAFF. The CDR3 DNA reads TGTGCCAGCTCACCGCAAGAGAACACTGAAGCTTTCTTT.